This entry describes one T cell receptor beta chain. TCRdb analysed the 5' RACE reads with MiXCR anew, one entry per CDR3 protein. Of about 41,000 distinct CDR3 sequences detected, 4.5% appear once; the ten largest clones hold about 8.9%. V shed 3 bases and J 0 bases; nucleotides not matched to a gene: 1. The CDR3 is 16 residues long. The data belong to a study of T cells of healthy individuals. This sequence joins TRBV12-3 or TRBV12-4 and TRBJ1-4; 10 positions match TRBD1. The source of this sequence is a human donor in good health. The CDR3 bases are TGTGCCAGCAGTTTCGGACAGGGGGCAACTAATGAAAAACTGTTTTTT. Its translation: CASSFGQGATNEKLFF.